This TCR beta chain was captured in a study of blood T cell repertoires in COVID-19 (dated by TCRdb to about 2020). Concerning the study at large: The collaborator samples originated in the United States, Italy and Spain and spanned the acute and convalescent phases of COVID-19. The prospective study material was composed of cDNA or gDNA derived from T cells, B-cell-depleted T cells, or PBMCs. Nearly every sample came with metadata listing a de-identified subject ID, COVID-19 status, age in years and sex. Samples came from the ongoing ImmuneRACE study (first 160 participants) plus 1,254 subjects from 6 global collaborators. Where available, HLA class I and class II types were taken from metadata supplied by the sample provider and were not determined by assay-based typing. A freely available public database, intended as a resource for researchers studying the immune response to SARS-CoV-2, is where the repertoires were released. The dataset comprised deeply sampled blood TCRbeta repertoires from subjects exposed to, actively infected with, or recovered from COVID-19.

Each collaborating institution followed its own protocols to collect whole blood in K2EDTA tubes. For TCRbeta analysis, collaborator samples were shipped as frozen whole blood, as isolated PBMCs, or as DNA extracted from either sample type. Findings and caveats that apply to the study as a whole: The quantity of clinical and demographic metadata differed by source and by participant and was supplied without curation.

About this clone itself: What antigen it recognizes has not been identified. Base qualities are not recorded, but no much larger clone differs from it by a single base.

CDR1 and CDR2 (SGHRS, YFSETQ) derive from the germline V gene. Clipping removes 4 bases from V and 0 bases from J, with 21 as the unmatched junction base count. Including cysteine and phenylalanine, the CDR3 has 20 amino acids. Kept here is only the CDR3 DNA, which spans 60 bases and is read in frame from base 1. TCRbeta CDR3 regions were amplified from genomic DNA using the immunoSEQ Assay, a bias-controlled multiplex PCR. In the original analysis: Within the assay, amplification of reference gene primers was used to estimate how many nucleated cells each sample contained. To quantify the absolute abundance of each unique TCRbeta CDR3 rearrangement, sequence reads were collapsed and filtered. For each sample, productive Simpson clonality was calculated as the square root of Simpson's diversity index across productive rearrangements. The source is immuneACCESS, and TCRdb retained only in-frame sequences with V and J called. Part of the clones is not carried over; for the studies checked, unresolved V genes explain less than half of this, and the remainder is unexplained. That table is the source of V, J and clone size, and D and trimming were worked out from the DNA. The sample yields about 64,000 clones; roughly 82% were counted once. The ten top clones hold 5.6% of the sample.

Source material: peripheral blood. In this chain, TRBV5-1 is recombined with TRBJ1-1, and 7 bases in between align with TRBD1. This TCR was recovered from a woman aged 60-75 years with acute or convalescent COVID-19. The CDR3 amino acid sequence is: CASSRDRAGRFTAMNTEAFF. Read as DNA, the sequence is TGCGCCAGCAGCAGAGACAGGGCCGGACGTTTTACCGCGATGAACACTGAAGCTTTCTTT.